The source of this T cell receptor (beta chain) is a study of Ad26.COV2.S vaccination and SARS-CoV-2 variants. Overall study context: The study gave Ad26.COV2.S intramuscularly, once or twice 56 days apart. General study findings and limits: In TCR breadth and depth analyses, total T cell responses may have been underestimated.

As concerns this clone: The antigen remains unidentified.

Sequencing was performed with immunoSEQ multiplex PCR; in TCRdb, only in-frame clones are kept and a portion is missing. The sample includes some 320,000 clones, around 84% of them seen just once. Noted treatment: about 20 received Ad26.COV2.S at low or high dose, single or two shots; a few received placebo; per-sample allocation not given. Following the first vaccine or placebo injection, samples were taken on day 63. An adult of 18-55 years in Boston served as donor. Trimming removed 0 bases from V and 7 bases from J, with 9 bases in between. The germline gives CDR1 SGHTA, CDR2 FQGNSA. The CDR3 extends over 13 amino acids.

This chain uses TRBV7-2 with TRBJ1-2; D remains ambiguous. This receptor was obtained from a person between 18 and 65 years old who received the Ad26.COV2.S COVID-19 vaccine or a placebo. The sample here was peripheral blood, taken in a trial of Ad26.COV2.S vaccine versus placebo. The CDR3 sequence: CASSLARELGYTF. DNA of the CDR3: TGTGCCAGCAGCTTAGCGCGGGAGCTTGGCTACACCTTC. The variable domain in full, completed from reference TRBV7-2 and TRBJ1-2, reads GAGVSQSPSNKVTEKGKDVELRCDPISGHTALYWYRQSLGQGLEFLIYFQGNSAPDKSGLPSDRFSAERTGGSVSTLTIQRTQQEDSAVYLCASSLARELGYTFGSGTRLTVV.